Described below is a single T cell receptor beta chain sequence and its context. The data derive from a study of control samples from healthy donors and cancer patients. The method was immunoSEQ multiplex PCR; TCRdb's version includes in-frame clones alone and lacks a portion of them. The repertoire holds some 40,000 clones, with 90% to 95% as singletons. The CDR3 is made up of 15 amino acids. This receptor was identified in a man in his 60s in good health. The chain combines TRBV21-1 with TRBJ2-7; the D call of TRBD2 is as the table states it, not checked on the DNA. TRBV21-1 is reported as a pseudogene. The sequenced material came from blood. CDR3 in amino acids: CASSIGDCVRGEQYF. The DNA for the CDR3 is TGTGCCAGCAGCATCGGGGACTGCGTTAGAGGCGAGCAGTACTTC.